A selection of T cell receptor beta chains follows, all from one sample in a study of human T cells and chemical hapten exposure. TCRdb reprocessed the RACE reads with MiXCR, giving one entry per CDR3 protein. Here the sample spans some 380,000 distinct CDR3 sequences, about 4.8% being singletons. The sequencing used whole blood, collected in connection with sensitization to the hapten diphenylcyclopropenone (DPC). These TCRs come from a woman in her fifties or sixties with alopecia areata. Some clones in this sample may be carry-over from other donors' samples. Each CDR3 is given with its conserved first and last residue. D genes are given only for firm matches. Size values are once, few and many counts, or a class for expanded clones, and some rows have none.

TRBJ2-7,TRBD1,many,TRBV9,CASSAGTASSYEQYF,TGTGCCAGCAGCGCAGGGACAGCGAGCTCCTACGAGCAGTACTTC
TRBJ1-1,.,many,TRBV20-1,CSARSKWGEGTEAFF,TGCAGTGCTAGATCTAAGTGGGGCGAGGGCACTGAAGCTTTCTTT
TRBJ2-3,.,many,TRBV10-3,CAIGTPGDTQYF,TGTGCCATCGGGACGCCCGGGGATACGCAGTATTTT
TRBJ1-5,.,.,TRBV27,CASRGTGTQPQHF,TGTGCCAGCAGGGGCACCGGGACTCAGCCCCAGCATTTT
TRBJ2-7,TRBD1,many,TRBV5-1,CASSEQGAGDEQYF,TGCGCCAGCAGCGAACAGGGGGCTGGCGACGAGCAGTACTTC
TRBJ2-1,TRBD2,many,TRBV28,CASSLDLAGRSSYNEQFF,TGTGCCAGCAGTTTAGATCTAGCGGGGAGGAGCTCCTACAATGAGCAGTTCTTC
TRBJ2-2,.,.,TRBV11-2,CASSLTYTGELFF,TGTGCCAGCAGCTTAACTTACACCGGGGAGCTGTTTTTT
TRBJ1-1,.,many,TRBV9,CASSVLSALNTEAFF,TGTGCCAGCAGCGTCCTTTCGGCTCTCAACACTGAAGCTTTCTTT
TRBJ2-5,.,many,TRBV11-2,CASSLPFRDVKTQYF,TGTGCCAGCAGCTTACCCTTCCGGGATGTAAAGACCCAGTACTTC
TRBJ2-1,TRBD2,few,TRBV19,CASSWGSGSSYNEQFF,TGTGCCAGTAGTTGGGGAAGCGGGAGCTCCTACAATGAGCAGTTCTTC
TRBJ2-3,.,few,TRBV5-4,CASSWELADTQYF,TGTGCCAGCAGCTGGGAGTTGGCAGATACGCAGTATTTT
TRBJ1-1,.,many,TRBV6-6,CASRPREGTEAFF,TGTGCCAGCAGGCCCCGAGAGGGCACTGAAGCTTTCTTT
TRBJ2-3,TRBD2,few,TRBV9,CASSPIAGGESTDTQYF,TGTGCCAGCAGCCCGATAGCGGGAGGTGAGAGCACAGATACGCAGTATTTT
TRBJ2-5,.,many,TRBV29-1,CSVAGSGILGTQYF,TGCAGCGTGGCCGGGTCAGGTATACTCGGGACCCAGTACTTC
TRBJ2-5,.,few,TRBV7-9,CASSLSWAAGETQYF,TGTGCCAGCAGCTTAAGTTGGGCCGCCGGAGAGACCCAGTACTTC
TRBJ2-6,.,many,TRBV12-3/TRBV12-4,CASRLSSSGANVLTF,TGTGCCAGCAGACTCTCGAGTTCTGGGGCCAACGTCCTGACTTTC
TRBJ2-1,TRBD2,many,TRBV12-3/TRBV12-4,CASSRSGGSYNEQFF,TGTGCCAGCAGCCGAAGCGGGGGCTCCTACAATGAGCAGTTCTTC
TRBJ2-1,.,many,TRBV5-6,CASSRSGVRKAQFF,TGTGCCAGCAGCCGGTCGGGGGTGCGGAAGGCGCAGTTCTTC
TRBJ2-1,.,many,TRBV28,CASSSQGSKFF,TGTGCCAGCTCTTCCCAGGGGAGCAAGTTCTTC
TRBJ2-7,.,many,TRBV29-1,CSVETGSPLYEQYF,TGCAGCGTTGAAACGGGATCTCCCCTCTACGAGCAGTACTTC
TRBJ2-2,TRBD1,many,TRBV11-2,CASSRGQGKGTGELFF,TGTGCCAGCAGTCGAGGACAGGGGAAGGGCACCGGGGAGCTGTTTTTT
TRBJ1-4,.,.,TRBV6-5,CASSPGGIAAGREKLFF,TGTGCCAGCAGTCCCGGGGGGATAGCTGCCGGTCGTGAAAAACTGTTTTTT
TRBJ2-7,TRBD2,few,TRBV20-1,CSARAPGLAARGGEQYF,TGCAGTGCTAGAGCCCCGGGACTAGCGGCTCGAGGAGGTGAGCAGTACTTC
TRBJ2-7,.,many,TRBV29-1,CSVEARRGEQYF,TGCAGCGTTGAGGCTCGGAGAGGGGAGCAGTACTTC
TRBJ1-1,.,few,TRBV29-1,CSATQARVEAFF,TGCAGCGCCACCCAGGCCCGGGTTGAAGCTTTCTTT
TRBJ1-5,TRBD1,many,TRBV4-1,CASSQGTGAQPQHF,TGCGCCAGCAGCCAAGGGACAGGGGCGCAGCCCCAGCATTTT
TRBJ2-2,TRBD1,.,TRBV27,CASRRDRGNLGGELFF,TGTGCCAGCAGACGGGACAGGGGGAACCTCGGCGGGGAGCTGTTTTTT
TRBJ1-4,.,.,TRBV5-1,CASSLEGNLREKLFF,TGCGCCAGCAGCTTGGAAGGGAACCTGCGTGAAAAACTGTTTTTT
TRBJ2-7,.,many,TRBV3-1,CASSLGRVYEQYF,TGTGCCAGCAGCCTGGGACGAGTCTACGAGCAGTACTTC
TRBJ2-1,TRBD2,.,TRBV27,CASSLSITGGGNEQFF,TGTGCCAGCAGTTTATCAATAACGGGAGGGGGCAATGAGCAGTTCTTC
TRBJ2-3,.,.,TRBV20-1,CSPRGATDTQYF,TGCAGTCCGAGGGGAGCAACAGATACGCAGTATTTT
TRBJ2-3,TRBD2,few,TRBV13,CASSNRVGLAGIGITDTQYF,TGTGCCAGCAGCAACCGGGTCGGGCTAGCGGGAATCGGAATCACAGATACGCAGTATTTT
TRBJ2-3,TRBD2,many,TRBV7-6,CASSRGTSDTQYF,TGTGCCAGCAGCAGGGGGACTAGCGATACGCAGTATTTT
TRBJ1-6,TRBD1,few,TRBV7-8,CASSETGGDSPLHF,TGTGCCAGCAGCGAGACAGGGGGAGACTCACCCCTCCACTTT
TRBJ2-1,.,many,TRBV7-2,CASTTLPGLEVFF,TGTGCCAGCACCACTCTTCCGGGACTCGAGGTGTTCTTC
TRBJ1-6,.,many,TRBV27,CASSRPDTSSPLHF,TGTGCCAGCAGTCGCCCTGACACTTCTTCACCCCTCCACTTT
TRBJ2-4,.,.,TRBV6-4,CASSPVAGNIQYF,TGTGCCAGCTCCCCGGTGGCCGGGAACATTCAGTACTTC
TRBJ2-7,TRBD1,.,TRBV7-2,CASSLDGTGPYEQYF,TGTGCCAGCAGCTTAGATGGGACAGGGCCCTACGAGCAGTACTTC
TRBJ1-2,.,few,TRBV3-1,CASSPQGRLSNYGYTF,TGTGCCAGCAGTCCACAGGGACGCCTATCTAACTATGGCTACACCTTC
TRBJ2-6,.,.,TRBV27,CASSLWPGQPTGANVLTF,TGTGCCAGCAGTTTATGGCCGGGACAACCAACTGGGGCCAACGTCCTGACTTTC
TRBJ2-7,TRBD2,many,TRBV7-2,CASSGTSDEQYF,TGTGCCAGCAGCGGTACTAGCGACGAGCAGTACTTC
TRBJ2-5,.,many,TRBV11-2,CASSLGGSTQETQYF,TGTGCCAGCAGCTTAGGGGGTAGTACCCAAGAGACCCAGTACTTC
TRBJ2-7,.,many,TRBV28,CASSQSGYEQYF,TGTGCCAGCAGCCAATCGGGGTACGAGCAGTACTTC
TRBJ2-3,TRBD2,many,TRBV5-1,CASSETSGPDTQYF,TGCGCCAGCAGCGAGACTAGCGGGCCGGATACGCAGTATTTT
TRBJ2-7,TRBD2,few,TRBV7-2,CASSGGTGGPYEQYF,TGTGCCAGCAGCGGTGGGACGGGAGGGCCCTACGAGCAGTACTTC
TRBJ2-3,TRBD2,few,TRBV9,CASSVTSGGEDTQYF,TGTGCCAGCAGCGTGACTAGCGGGGGAGAAGATACGCAGTATTTT
TRBJ1-4,.,many,TRBV12-3/TRBV12-4,CASTSSGVNEKLFF,TGTGCCAGCACCTCGTCAGGAGTTAATGAAAAACTGTTTTTT
TRBJ2-7,.,few,TRBV28,CASSPRDPPSYEQYF,TGTGCCAGCAGCCCCCGGGACCCCCCCTCCTACGAGCAGTACTTC
TRBJ2-5,TRBD1,many,TRBV20-1,CSASIGQGGQETQYF,TGCAGTGCTTCTATCGGACAGGGAGGCCAAGAGACCCAGTACTTC
TRBJ2-7,.,many,TRBV9,CASSVGPASYEQYF,TGTGCCAGCAGCGTAGGTCCCGCCTCCTACGAGCAGTACTTC
TRBJ1-6,.,many,TRBV18,CASSPRVGQDSPLHF,TGTGCCAGCTCACCAAGGGTTGGGCAGGATTCACCCCTCCACTTT
TRBJ2-7,TRBD1,many,TRBV11-2,CASSLGQGLYEQYF,TGTGCCAGCAGCTTAGGACAGGGCCTCTACGAGCAGTACTTC
TRBJ1-1,.,many,TRBV7-8,CASSPRGRDRGRTEAFF,TGTGCCAGCAGCCCGAGGGGTCGGGACCGGGGGCGCACTGAAGCTTTCTTT
TRBJ1-2,.,many,TRBV30,CASTTDNYGYTF,TGTGCCTCGACGACAGACAACTATGGCTACACCTTC
TRBJ2-2,TRBD2,many,TRBV6-5,CASSRGGELFF,TGTGCCAGCAGCCGGGGGGGGGAACTGTTTTTT
TRBJ2-1,TRBD2,.,TRBV2,CASSEAAGLVLGEQFF,TGTGCCAGCAGTGAAGCCGCCGGACTAGTACTTGGTGAGCAGTTCTTC
TRBJ2-3,TRBD2,many,TRBV28,CASRGLAGTGDTQYF,TGTGCCAGCAGGGGGCTAGCGGGAACTGGAGATACGCAGTATTTT
TRBJ2-5,.,many,TRBV6-5,CASSPSPAGRETQYF,TGTGCCAGCAGTCCCAGCCCAGCAGGGAGGGAGACCCAGTACTTC
TRBJ2-3,TRBD1,few,TRBV11-2,CASSYRGETDTQYF,TGTGCCAGCAGTTACAGGGGGGAGACAGATACGCAGTATTTT